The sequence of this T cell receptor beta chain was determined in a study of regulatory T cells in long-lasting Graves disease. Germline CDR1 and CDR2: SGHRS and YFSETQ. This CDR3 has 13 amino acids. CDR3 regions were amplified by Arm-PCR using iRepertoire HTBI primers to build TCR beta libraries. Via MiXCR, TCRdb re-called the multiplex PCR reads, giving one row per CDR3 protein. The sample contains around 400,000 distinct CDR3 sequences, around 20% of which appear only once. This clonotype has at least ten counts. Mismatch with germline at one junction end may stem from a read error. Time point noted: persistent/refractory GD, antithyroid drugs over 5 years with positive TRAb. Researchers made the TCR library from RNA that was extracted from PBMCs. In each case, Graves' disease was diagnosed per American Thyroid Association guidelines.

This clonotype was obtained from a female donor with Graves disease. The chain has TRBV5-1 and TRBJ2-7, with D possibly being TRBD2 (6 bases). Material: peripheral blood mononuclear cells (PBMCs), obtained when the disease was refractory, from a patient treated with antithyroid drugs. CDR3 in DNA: TGTGCCAGCAGTTTTAGCGGCTCCTACGAGCAGTACTTC. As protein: CASSFSGSYEQYF.